Here is one TCR beta chain with its context. TCRdb's table, derived via immunoSEQ multiplex PCR, lists solely in-frame clones and lacks some. The repertoire consists of over 75,000 clones, with roughly nine tenths occurring once and the leading ten covering under 3.5%. The sample comes from a study of PD-1 blockade in classical Hodgkin lymphoma. The time point: cycle 4 day 1 (C4D1), after five to seven weeks of nivolumab. Every patient was affected by relapse after autologous stem cell transplantation, while exposure to brentuximab vedotin was not uniform. Germline V gene lookup returns CDR1 SQVTM and CDR2 ANQGSEA. The length of the CDR3 is 17 residues. Trimming removed 4 bases at V and 0 bases at J, with 19 bases between.

Material: peripheral blood mononuclear cells (PBMCs), obtained before the fourth cycle of nivolumab. This sequence originates from a human donor with classical Hodgkin lymphoma. The gene calls are TRBV29-1 and TRBJ2-4; possibly TRBD1 or TRBD2 for D (6 bases each). The CDR3, as DNA: TGCAGCGTTGGGGGGGCTTACAGTAATCTAGCCAAAAACATTCAGTACTTC. This sequence encodes CSVGGAYSNLAKNIQYF.